This T cell receptor beta chain was sequenced during a study of human T cells and chemical hapten exposure. V shed 6 bases and J shed 7 bases, with 12 bases lying between them. Germline V CDR1 and CDR2: SQVTM, ANQGSEA. The CDR3 runs to 12 residues. Findings of the study overall: Clustering by CDR3 similarity yielded significantly more large clusters from expanded TCRs than controls.

This clonotype came up a few times. Its cognate antigen is unknown. Described time point: patch test 3, about 24 weeks after DPC sensitization. The treatment is: therapeutic diphenylcyclopropenone sensitization with weekly scalp DPC. Every patch test was put on after a blood sample was taken. TCRdb re-called the RACE reads through MiXCR, storing one row per CDR3 protein. The data hold tens of thousands of distinct CDR3 sequences, with around 10% observed a single time. The V call is TRBV29-1, the J call TRBJ2-2; possible D gene TRBD1, 6 bases. The sequenced sample was whole blood, obtained in connection with sensitization to the hapten diphenylcyclopropenone (DPC). The clonotype originates from a woman between 45 and 60 years old with alopecia areata. Some clones in this sample may be carry-over from other donors' samples. Here the CDR3 reads CSVARGIGELFF. In nucleotides, the CDR3 is TGCAGCGTCGCCAGGGGAATCGGGGAGCTGTTTTTT.